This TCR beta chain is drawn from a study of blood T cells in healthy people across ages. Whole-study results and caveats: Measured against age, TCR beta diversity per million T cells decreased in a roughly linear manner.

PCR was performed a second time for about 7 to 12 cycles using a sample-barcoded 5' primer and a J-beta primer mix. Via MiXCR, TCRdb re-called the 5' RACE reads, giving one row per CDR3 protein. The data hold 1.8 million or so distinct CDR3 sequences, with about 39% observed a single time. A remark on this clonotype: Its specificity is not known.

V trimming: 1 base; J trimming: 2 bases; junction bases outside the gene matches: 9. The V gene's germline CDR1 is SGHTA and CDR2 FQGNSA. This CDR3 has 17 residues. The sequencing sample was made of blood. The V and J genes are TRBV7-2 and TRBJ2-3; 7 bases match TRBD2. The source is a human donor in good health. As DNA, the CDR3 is TGTGCCAGCAGCTTAGGATCGAGCGGGGCCCCCACAGATACGCAGTATTTT. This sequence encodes CASSLGSSGAPTDTQYF.